The clone carrying this TCR beta chain was seen ten or more times. Its antigen is still unknown. This entry belongs to a study of T-cell reconstitution after alpha-beta-depleted transplantation in children. The study's findings and limits: Counts and diversity of T cells one year after transplant came mostly from newly produced T cells. In patients about two months after transplant, alpha-beta T cells reportedly arose from several hundred expanded graft clones. The study traced high day-60 TCRbeta diversity in some patients to surviving recipient T cells and thymic progenitors.

The library targeted TCRbeta and was prepared with unique molecular identifiers. TCRdb re-called the PCR reads with MiXCR, one entry per CDR3 protein. This table holds 400,000 to 450,000 distinct CDR3 sequences, over 40% found once. CDR3 length: 14 residues. V dropped 4 bases and J dropped 6 bases, with 16 bases sitting between them. Germline V gene lookup returns CDR1 SGDLS and CDR2 YYNGEE. This receptor was taken from a girl aged 2-10 years with aplastic anemia, due to receive a stem cell transplant. The material sequenced was PBMCs, taken before TCRalphabeta/CD19-depleted stem cell transplant. The rearrangement links TRBV9 to TRBJ1-1; D gene uncertain. CDR3 region: CASSLDLGRAEAFF. DNA of the CDR3: TGTGCCAGCAGCCTAGATTTAGGGAGGGCTGAAGCTTTCTTT.